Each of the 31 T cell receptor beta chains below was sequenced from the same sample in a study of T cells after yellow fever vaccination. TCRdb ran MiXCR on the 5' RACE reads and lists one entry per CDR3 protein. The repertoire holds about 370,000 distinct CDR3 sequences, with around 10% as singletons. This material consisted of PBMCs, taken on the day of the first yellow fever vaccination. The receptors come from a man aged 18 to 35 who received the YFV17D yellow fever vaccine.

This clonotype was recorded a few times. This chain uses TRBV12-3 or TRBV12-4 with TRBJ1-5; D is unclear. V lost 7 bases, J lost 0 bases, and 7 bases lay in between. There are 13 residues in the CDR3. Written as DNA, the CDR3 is TGTGCCAGCACCATGTATAGCAATCAGCCCCAGCATTTT. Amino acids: CASTMYSNQPQHF.

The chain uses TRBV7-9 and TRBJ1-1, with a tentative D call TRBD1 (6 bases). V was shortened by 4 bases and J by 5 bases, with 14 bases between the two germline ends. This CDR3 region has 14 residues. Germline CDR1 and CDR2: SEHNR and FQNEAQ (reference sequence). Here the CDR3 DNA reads TGTGCCAGCAGCTACTGGACAGAAGGGACTGAAGCTTTCTTT. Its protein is CASSYWTEGTEAFF.

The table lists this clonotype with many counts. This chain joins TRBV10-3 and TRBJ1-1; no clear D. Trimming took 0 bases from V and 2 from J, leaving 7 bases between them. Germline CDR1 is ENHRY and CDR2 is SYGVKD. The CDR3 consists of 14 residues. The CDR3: CAISESPGNTEAFF. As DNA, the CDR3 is TGTGCCATCAGTGAGTCGCCGGGAAACACTGAAGCTTTCTTT.

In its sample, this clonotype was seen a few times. Written as DNA, the CDR3 is TGTGCCAGCAGACATACTAGCGGGGGGGCGTATGAGACCCAGTACTTC. It yields the protein CASRHTSGGAYETQYF. V is TRBV11-2 and J is TRBJ2-5; 13 nucleotides agree with TRBD2. The CDR3 spans 16 residues. Germline assignment: CDR1 SGHAT and CDR2 FQNNGV. V dropped 6 bases and J dropped 5; count of bases not matched to a gene: 9. Drawing the rest from reference TRBV11-2 and TRBJ2-5, the complete variable domain is EAGVAQSPRYKIIEKRQSVAFWCNPISGHATLYWYQQILGQGPKLLIQFQNNGVVDDSQLPKDRFSAERLKGVDSTLKIQPAKLEDSAVYLCASRHTSGGAYETQYFGPGTRLLVL.

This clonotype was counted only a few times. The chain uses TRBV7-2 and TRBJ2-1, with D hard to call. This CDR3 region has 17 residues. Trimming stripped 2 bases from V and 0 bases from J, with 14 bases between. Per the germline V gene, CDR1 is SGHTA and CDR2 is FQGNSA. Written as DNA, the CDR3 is TGTGCCAGCAGCTTATCGGACCTACCACGCTCCTACAATGAGCAGTTCTTC. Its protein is CASSLSDLPRSYNEQFF.

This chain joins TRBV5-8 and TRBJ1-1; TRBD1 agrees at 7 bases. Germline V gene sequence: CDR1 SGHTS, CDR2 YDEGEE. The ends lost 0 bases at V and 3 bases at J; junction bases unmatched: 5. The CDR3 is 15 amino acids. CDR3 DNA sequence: TGTGCCAGCAGCTTGGTCGGGACAGTAGACACTGAAGCTTTCTTT. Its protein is CASSLVGTVDTEAFF.

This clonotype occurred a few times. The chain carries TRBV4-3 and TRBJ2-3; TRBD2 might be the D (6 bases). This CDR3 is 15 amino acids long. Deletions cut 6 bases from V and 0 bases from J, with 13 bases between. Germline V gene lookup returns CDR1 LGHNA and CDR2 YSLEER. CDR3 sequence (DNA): TGCGCCAGCAGAACCGGGACTTCTAGCACAGATACGCAGTATTTT. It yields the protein CASRTGTSSTDTQYF.

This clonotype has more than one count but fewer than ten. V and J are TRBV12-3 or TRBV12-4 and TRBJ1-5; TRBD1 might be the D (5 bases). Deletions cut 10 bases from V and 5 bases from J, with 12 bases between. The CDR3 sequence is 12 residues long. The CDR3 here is CATSGPYQPQHF. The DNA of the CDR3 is TGTGCCACTTCGGGGCCTTATCAGCCCCAGCATTTT.

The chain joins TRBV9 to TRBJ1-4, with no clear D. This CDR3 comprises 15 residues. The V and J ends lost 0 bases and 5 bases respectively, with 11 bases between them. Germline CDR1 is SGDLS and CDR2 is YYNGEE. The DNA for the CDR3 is TGTGCCAGCAGCGTAGATACGGGGTCGAATGAAAAACTGTTTTTT. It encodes CASSVDTGSNEKLFF.

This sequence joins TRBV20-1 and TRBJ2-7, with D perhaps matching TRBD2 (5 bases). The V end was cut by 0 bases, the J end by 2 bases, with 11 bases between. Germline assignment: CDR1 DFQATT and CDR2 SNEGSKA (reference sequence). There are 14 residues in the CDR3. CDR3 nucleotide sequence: TGCAGTGCTAGAGATTATAGCGACCCCTACGAGCAGTACGTC. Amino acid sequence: CSARDYSDPYEQYV.

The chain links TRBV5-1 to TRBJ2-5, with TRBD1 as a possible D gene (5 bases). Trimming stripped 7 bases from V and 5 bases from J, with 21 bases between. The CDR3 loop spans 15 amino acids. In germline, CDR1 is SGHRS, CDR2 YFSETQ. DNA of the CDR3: TGCGCCAGCGGCCCCCCCTCAGGGTTGCAGGAGACCCAGTACTTC. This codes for CASGPPSGLQETQYF.

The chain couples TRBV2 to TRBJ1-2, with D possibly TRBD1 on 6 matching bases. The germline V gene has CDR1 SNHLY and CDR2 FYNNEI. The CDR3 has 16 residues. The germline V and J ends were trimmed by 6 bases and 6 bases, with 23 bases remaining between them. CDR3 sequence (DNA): TGTGCCAGCAGCAAAAAGTGGGGGGCGCTAACCCATGGCTACACCTTC. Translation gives CASSKKWGALTHGYTF.

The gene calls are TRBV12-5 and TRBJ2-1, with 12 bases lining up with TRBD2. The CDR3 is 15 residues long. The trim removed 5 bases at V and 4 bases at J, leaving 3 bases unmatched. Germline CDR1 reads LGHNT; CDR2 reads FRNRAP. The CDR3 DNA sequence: TGTGCTAGTGGTGCCGGGACTAGCGGGTACAATGAGCAGTTCTTC. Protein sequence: CASGAGTSGYNEQFF.

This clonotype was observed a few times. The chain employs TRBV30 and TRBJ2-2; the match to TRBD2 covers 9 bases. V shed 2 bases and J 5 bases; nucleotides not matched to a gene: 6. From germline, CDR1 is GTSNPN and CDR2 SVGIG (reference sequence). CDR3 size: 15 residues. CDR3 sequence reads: CAWSPLAGWTGELFF. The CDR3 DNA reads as TGTGCCTGGAGTCCTCTAGCGGGGTGGACCGGGGAGCTGTTTTTT.

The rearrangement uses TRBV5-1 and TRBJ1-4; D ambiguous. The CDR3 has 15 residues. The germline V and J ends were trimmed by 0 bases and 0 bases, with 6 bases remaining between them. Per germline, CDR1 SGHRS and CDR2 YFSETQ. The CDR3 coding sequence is TGCGCCAGCAGCTTGGAAGGACCAACTAATGAAAAACTGTTTTTT. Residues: CASSLEGPTNEKLFF.

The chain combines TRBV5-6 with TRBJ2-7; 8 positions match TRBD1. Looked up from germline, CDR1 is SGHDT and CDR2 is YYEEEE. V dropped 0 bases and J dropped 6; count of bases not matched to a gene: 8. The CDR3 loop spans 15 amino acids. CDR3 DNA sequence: TGTGCCAGCAGCTTGGACAGGGGGAGGTTGAGCGAGCAGTACTTC. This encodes CASSLDRGRLSEQYF.

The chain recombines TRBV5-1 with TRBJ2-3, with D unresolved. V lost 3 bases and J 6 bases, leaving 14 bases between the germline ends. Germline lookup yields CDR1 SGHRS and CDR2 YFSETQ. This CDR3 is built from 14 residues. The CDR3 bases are TGCGCCAGCAGCTCATATGCAGACATGGATACGCAGTATTTT. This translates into CASSSYADMDTQYF. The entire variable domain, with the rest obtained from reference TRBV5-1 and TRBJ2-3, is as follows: KAGVTQTPRYLIKTRGQQVTLSCSPISGHRSVSWYQQTPGQGLQFLFEYFSETQRNKGNFPGRFSGRQFSNSRSEMNVSTLELGDSALYLCASSSYADMDTQYFGPGTRLTVL.

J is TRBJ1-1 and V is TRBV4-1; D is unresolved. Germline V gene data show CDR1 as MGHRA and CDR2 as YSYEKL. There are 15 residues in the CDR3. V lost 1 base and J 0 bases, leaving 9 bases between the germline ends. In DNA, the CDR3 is TGCGCCAGCAGCCAAGTAGGCATTATGAACACTGAAGCTTTCTTT. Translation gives CASSQVGIMNTEAFF.

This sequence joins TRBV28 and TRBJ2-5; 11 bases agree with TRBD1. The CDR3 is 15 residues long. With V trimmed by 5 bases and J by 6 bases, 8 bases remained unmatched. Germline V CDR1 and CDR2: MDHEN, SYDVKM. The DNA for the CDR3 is TGTGCCAGCAGTCAGAGGACAGGGGGCAGAAAGACCCAGTACTTC. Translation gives CASSQRTGGRKTQYF.

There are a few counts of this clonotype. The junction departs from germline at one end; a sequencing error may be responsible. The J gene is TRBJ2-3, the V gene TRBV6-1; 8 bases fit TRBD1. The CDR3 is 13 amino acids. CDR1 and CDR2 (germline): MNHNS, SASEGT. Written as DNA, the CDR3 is TGTGCCAGCAGCTCCCCGACAGGGGCCGACCCACATTTT. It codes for CASSSPTGADPHF.

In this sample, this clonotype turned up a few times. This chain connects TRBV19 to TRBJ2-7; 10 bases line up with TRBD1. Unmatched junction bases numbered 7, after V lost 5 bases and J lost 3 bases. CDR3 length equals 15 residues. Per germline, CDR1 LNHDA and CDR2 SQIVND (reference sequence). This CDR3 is CASSPGQGTFYEQYF. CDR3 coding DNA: TGTGCCAGTAGTCCGGGACAGGGGACGTTCTACGAGCAGTACTTC.

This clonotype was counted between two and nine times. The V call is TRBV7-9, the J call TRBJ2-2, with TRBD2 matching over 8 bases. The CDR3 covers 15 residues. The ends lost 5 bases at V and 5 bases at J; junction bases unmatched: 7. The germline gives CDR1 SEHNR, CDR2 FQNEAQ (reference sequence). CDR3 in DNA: TGTGCCAGCAGCCGCCGGGAGGGGAGGACCGGGGAGCTGTTTTTT. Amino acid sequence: CASSRREGRTGELFF.

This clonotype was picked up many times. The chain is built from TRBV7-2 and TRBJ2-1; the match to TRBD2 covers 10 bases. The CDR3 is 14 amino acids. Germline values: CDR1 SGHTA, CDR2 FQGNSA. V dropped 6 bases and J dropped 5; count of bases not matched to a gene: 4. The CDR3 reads CASRAGGRNNEQFF. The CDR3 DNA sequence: TGTGCCAGCAGAGCGGGGGGGCGAAACAATGAGCAGTTCTTC.

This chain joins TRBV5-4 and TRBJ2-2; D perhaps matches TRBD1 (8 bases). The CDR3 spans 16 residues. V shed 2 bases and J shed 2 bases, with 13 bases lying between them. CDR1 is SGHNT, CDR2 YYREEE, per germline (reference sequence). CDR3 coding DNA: TGTGCCAGCAGCTTAACAGGGGGGGGTAACACCGGGGAGCTGTTTTTT. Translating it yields CASSLTGGGNTGELFF.

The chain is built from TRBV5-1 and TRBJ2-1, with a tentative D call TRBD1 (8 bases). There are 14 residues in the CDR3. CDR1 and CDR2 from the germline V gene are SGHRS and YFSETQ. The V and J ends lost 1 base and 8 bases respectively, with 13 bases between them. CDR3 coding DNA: TGCGCCAGCAGCTTGTACAGGGGGGGGGATGAGCAGTTCTTC. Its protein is CASSLYRGGDEQFF.

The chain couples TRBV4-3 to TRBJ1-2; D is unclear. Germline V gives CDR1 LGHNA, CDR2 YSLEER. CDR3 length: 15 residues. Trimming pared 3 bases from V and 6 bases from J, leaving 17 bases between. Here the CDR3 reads CASSQARGGMNGYTF. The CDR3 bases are TGCGCCAGCAGCCAGGCCCGAGGAGGGATGAATGGCTACACCTTC.

CDR3 sequence (DNA): TGCGCCAGCAGCCAAGACGGGCGGGTAGCTTTCTTT. Protein sequence: CASSQDGRVAFF. J is TRBJ1-1 and V is TRBV4-3; unclear D gene. Trimming pared 0 bases from V and 10 bases from J, leaving 9 bases between. The germline V gene encodes CDR1 LGHNA and CDR2 YSLEER. This CDR3 spans 12 amino acids.

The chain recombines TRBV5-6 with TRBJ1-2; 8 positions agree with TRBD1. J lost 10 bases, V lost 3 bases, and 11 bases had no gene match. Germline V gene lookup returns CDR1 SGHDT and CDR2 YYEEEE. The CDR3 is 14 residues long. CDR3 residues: CASSSPRGPIAYTF. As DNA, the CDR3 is TGTGCCAGCAGCTCCCCCAGGGGGCCCATCGCCTACACCTTC.

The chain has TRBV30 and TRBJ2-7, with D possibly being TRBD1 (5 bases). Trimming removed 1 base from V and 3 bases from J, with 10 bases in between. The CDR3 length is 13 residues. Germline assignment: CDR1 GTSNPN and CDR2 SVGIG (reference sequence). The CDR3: CAWSEGRDYEQYF. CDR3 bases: TGTGCCTGGAGTGAGGGCAGGGACTACGAGCAGTACTTC.

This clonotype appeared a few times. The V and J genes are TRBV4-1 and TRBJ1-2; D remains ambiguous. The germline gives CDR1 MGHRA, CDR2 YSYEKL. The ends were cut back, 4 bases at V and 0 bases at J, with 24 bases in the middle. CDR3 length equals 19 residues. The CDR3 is CASSPAGGVSSKTNYGYTF. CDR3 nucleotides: TGCGCCAGCAGCCCGGCAGGCGGGGTGTCGTCAAAAACTAACTATGGCTACACCTTC.

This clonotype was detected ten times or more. The CDR3 nucleotides are TGTGCCAGCAGCCCTAGGTGGGGGGTCGGCACTGAAGCTTTCTTT. It is translated as CASSPRWGVGTEAFF. The rearrangement joins TRBV5-6 to TRBJ1-1; tentatively, D is TRBD1 (5 bases). Germline lookup yields CDR1 SGHDT and CDR2 YYEEEE. V was clipped by 4 bases and J by 4 bases, with 17 bases between them. CDR3 length: 15 residues. The full variable domain, rest sourced from reference TRBV5-6 and TRBJ1-1, is DAGVTQSPTHLIKTRGQQVTLRCSPKSGHDTVSWYQQALGQGPQFIFQYYEEEERQRGNFPDRFSGHQFPNYSSELNVNALLLGDSALYLCASSPRWGVGTEAFFGQGTRLTVV.